A single sample is the source of the 19 T cell receptor beta chains below, sequenced in a study of blood T cell repertoires in COVID-19. Here immunoSEQ multiplex PCR was the method, and the copy in TCRdb shows in-frame clones only, minus some. The table records about 170,000 clones, roughly 82% of them present only once. The specimen was peripheral blood. These receptors were collected from a woman between 40 and 55 years old with COVID-19, enrolled during active disease.

The chain uses TRBV5-1 and TRBJ2-3; TRBD2 agrees at 15 bases. The CDR3 extends over 18 amino acids. Germline lookup yields CDR1 SGHRS and CDR2 YFSETQ. V lost 1 base to trimming and J lost 2 bases; unmatched junction nucleotides: 5. The CDR3 is CASSLQGLAGGPTDTQYF. The CDR3 region has the DNA TGCGCCAGCAGCTTGCAAGGACTAGCGGGAGGGCCCACAGATACGCAGTATTTT.

CDR3: CATSENVAALTDTQYF. CDR3 nucleotide sequence: TGTGCCACCAGTGAGAATGTAGCGGCCCTGACAGATACGCAGTATTTT. The genes are TRBV24-1 and TRBJ2-3; tentative D call: TRBD2 (6 bases). Per germline, CDR1 KGHDR and CDR2 SFDVKD. V was clipped by 4 bases and J by 3 bases, with 16 bases between them. This CDR3 comprises 16 residues.

This sequence joins TRBV11-2 and TRBJ2-7; 7 nucleotides align to TRBD1. The germline CDR1 and CDR2 sequences are SGHAT and FQNNGV. The CDR3 covers 14 residues. The CDR3 protein is CASTRDRTSCEQYV. DNA for the CDR3: TGTGCCAGCACCCGGGACAGAACTTCCTGCGAGCAGTACGTC.

This chain joins TRBV27 and TRBJ2-2, with 7 positions matching TRBD2. The CDR3 runs to 14 residues. The junction had 1 base not matched to a gene; V was cut back by 2 bases and J by 4 bases. Germline CDR1 reads MNHEY; CDR2 reads SMNVEV (reference sequence). CDR3 in DNA: TGTGCCAGCAGTTTAGCGGGAGTCACCGGGGAGCTGTTTTTT. Protein: CASSLAGVTGELFF.

This clone was detected only a few times. This chain connects TRBV29-1 to TRBJ2-1, with 12 bases fitting TRBD2. V lost 6 bases, J lost 15 bases, and 6 bases stayed unmatched. In germline, CDR1 is SQVTM, CDR2 ANQGSEA. The CDR3 covers 11 residues. CDR3 nucleotide sequence: TGCAGCGTCGAGACTAGCGGGAGCCCGTTCTTC. Amino acids: CSVETSGSPFF.

This clone was recorded only once. The V gene is TRBV6-5, the J gene TRBJ1-1, with D possibly being TRBD1 (5 bases). With 4 bases removed from V and 1 base from J, the gap between germline ends came to 7 bases. Germline CDR1 is MNHEY and CDR2 is SVGAGI. This CDR3 spans 13 amino acids. CDR3 loop: CASSSQENTEAFF. DNA for the CDR3: TGTGCCAGCAGTTCACAGGAGAACACTGAAGCTTTCTTT.

This clone showed up just a few times. The genes are TRBV7-8 and TRBJ1-2; D is unresolved. With 3 bases removed from V and 6 bases from J, the gap between germline ends came to 11 bases. The CDR3 extends over 13 amino acids. Germline lookup yields CDR1 SGHVS and CDR2 FQNEAQ. CDR3 sequence (DNA): TGTGCCAGCAGCTTGCCGGAGGCCGATGGCTACACCTTC. It specifies CASSLPEADGYTF.

Only one count was recorded for this clone. The rearrangement joins TRBV4-2 to TRBJ2-1, with 10 bases lining up with TRBD2. J gave up 7 bases and V 1 base, and 4 bases lay outside the gene matches. Germline loops: CDR1 LGHNA, CDR2 YNFKEQ. The CDR3 has 15 amino acids. The CDR3 protein is CASSQASGSRNEQFF. Here the CDR3 DNA reads TGTGCCAGCAGCCAAGCTAGCGGGAGTAGGAATGAGCAGTTCTTC.

J is TRBJ2-3 and V is TRBV7-3, with TRBD1 as a possible D gene (5 bases). The CDR3 totals 14 residues. Germline V gene data show CDR1 as SGHTA and CDR2 as FQGTGA. V was trimmed by 1 base and J by 3 bases, leaving 8 bases between them. The CDR3 here is CASSLSQGTDTQYF. As DNA, the CDR3 is TGTGCCAGCAGCTTAAGCCAGGGAACAGATACGCAGTATTTT.

The chain recombines TRBV6-2 or TRBV6-3 with TRBJ1-1, with a weak D call TRBD1 (5 bases). Germline CDR1 is MNHEY and CDR2 is SVGEGT. Trimming stripped 2 bases from V and 2 bases from J, with 9 bases between. The CDR3 extends over 14 amino acids. The CDR3 region is CASSYPTANTEAFF. In DNA form, the CDR3 reads TGTGCCAGCAGTTACCCGACAGCTAACACTGAAGCTTTCTTT.

The chain uses TRBV3-1 (or the pseudogene TRBV3-2) and TRBJ2-7; weak D call: TRBD2 (6 bases). Trimming pared 2 bases from V and 4 bases from J, leaving 21 bases between. This CDR3 comprises 17 residues. The germline CDR1 and CDR2 sequences are LGHDT and YNNKEL (reference sequence). The CDR3 DNA sequence: TGTGCCAGCAGCCAATCCGGCCCGGGAGAGAAGAGGTACGAGCAGTACGTC. Translated, it gives CASSQSGPGEKRYEQYV.

The J gene is TRBJ1-4, the V gene TRBV19; 7 nucleotides align to TRBD1. CDR3 length equals 14 residues. The ends lost 3 bases at V and 6 bases at J; junction bases unmatched: 4. Germline CDR1 is LNHDA and CDR2 is SQIVND (reference sequence). The CDR3 region is CASSIVGTDEKLFF. CDR3 sequence (DNA): TGTGCCAGTAGTATTGTGGGGACAGATGAAAAACTGTTTTTT.

The chain combines TRBV5-6 with TRBJ2-7; tentatively, D is TRBD1 (5 bases). V was clipped by 0 bases and J by 2 bases, with 15 bases between them. This CDR3 is built from 16 residues. Germline CDR1 SGHDT, CDR2 YYEEEE. The CDR3 loop is CASSLGGSWGTYEQYV. CDR3 nucleotides: TGTGCCAGCAGCTTGGGGGGCAGTTGGGGAACCTACGAGCAGTACGTC.

This sequence joins TRBV28 and TRBJ2-7, with D possibly TRBD2 on 5 matching bases. The germline V gene encodes CDR1 MDHEN and CDR2 SYDVKM. CDR3 size: 14 residues. The germline V and J ends were trimmed by 4 bases and 3 bases, with 13 bases remaining between them. The chain's CDR3 is CASSYVRAGYEQYF. The CDR3 coding sequence is TGTGCCAGCAGTTATGTCCGGGCGGGCTACGAGCAGTACTTC.

The J gene is TRBJ2-5, the V gene TRBV27, with 11 bases identical to TRBD2. The trim removed 1 base at V and 5 bases at J, leaving 9 bases unmatched. Germline assignment: CDR1 MNHEY and CDR2 SMNVEV (reference sequence). CDR3 length: 17 residues. The CDR3 DNA sequence: TGTGCCAGCAGTTTATACCCTAGCGGGAGGATTGGGGAGACCCAGTACTTC. Translation gives CASSLYPSGRIGETQYF.

This clone has a count of ten or more. The CDR3 is CASSLGQGLGSPLHF. The CDR3 DNA sequence: TGTGCCAGCAGCTTGGGCCAGGGTCTAGGGTCACCCCTCCACTTT. The V gene is TRBV5-4, the J gene TRBJ1-6; D is perhaps TRBD1 (5 bases). Germline CDR1 SGHNT, CDR2 YYREEE (reference sequence). V dropped 0 bases and J dropped 10 bases, with 14 bases sitting between them. CDR3 length: 15 residues.

This chain joins TRBV18 and TRBJ2-1; the D is unclear. The CDR3 loop spans 15 amino acids. The germline CDR1 and CDR2 sequences are KGHSH and LQKENI. V was clipped by 1 base and J by 7 bases, with 14 bases between them. In DNA, the CDR3 is TGTGCCAGCTCACCACTCTCCAGTATGTGGAATGAGCAGTTCTTC. Amino acids: CASSPLSSMWNEQFF. Based on the CDR3 plus reference TRBV18 and TRBJ2-1, the full variable domain is NAGVMQNPRHLVRRRGQEARLRCSPMKGHSHVYWYRQLPEEGLKFMVYLQKENIIDESGMPKERFSAEFPKEGPSILRIQQVVRGDSAAYFCASSPLSSMWNEQFFGPGTRLTVL.

The chain uses TRBV27 and TRBJ2-1, with a weak D call TRBD1 (6 bases). In germline, CDR1 is MNHEY, CDR2 SMNVEV (reference sequence). Trimming took 5 bases from V and 5 from J, leaving 13 bases between them. The CDR3 totals 14 residues. CDR3 sequence: CASSPRQEHNEQFF. Written as DNA, the CDR3 is TGTGCCAGCAGTCCCCGACAGGAACACAATGAGCAGTTCTTC.

This clone was seen once. The V call is TRBV28, the J call TRBJ2-1, with TRBD2 matching over 8 bases. The J segment lost 7 bases and the V segment lost 6 bases, leaving 5 bases of the junction unmatched. CDR1 is MDHEN, CDR2 SYDVKM, per germline. The CDR3 length is 13 residues. The CDR3 sequence is CASSLSGKNEQFF. The CDR3 DNA is TGTGCCAGCAGCCTTAGCGGGAAGAATGAGCAGTTCTTC.